This T cell receptor (beta chain) was identified during a study of OX40 agonist ivuxolimab in advanced cancers. Study background: Patient treatment consisted of intravenous ivuxolimab administration every 2 weeks at 0.01 to 10 mg/kg. Overall study results and limits: The study found among the lowest clonal expansion in partial responders at 0.1-3.0 mg/kg.

About this clone itself: Its antigen is still unknown.

Generated by immunoSEQ multiplex PCR, the TCRdb table keeps only in-frame clones and is missing some. This sample has more than 15,000 clones, with around 80% found just once. Germline V lookup: CDR1 SEHNR, CDR2 FQNEAQ (reference sequence). This CDR3 comprises 15 residues. V lost 5 bases to trimming and J lost 3 bases; unmatched junction nucleotides: 5. Source: CD4+ or CD8+ T cells sorted from blood, taken in a trial of the OX40 agonist ivuxolimab. The chain recombines TRBV7-9 with TRBJ1-5; 9 nucleotides line up with TRBD1. The receptor was isolated from an adult with an advanced solid tumor such as melanoma, head and neck, liver or kidney cancer. CDR3 in amino acids: CASSLGTGNNQPQHF. DNA for the CDR3: TGTGCCAGCAGCCTAGGGACAGGGAACAATCAGCCCCAGCATTTT.